This T cell receptor (beta chain) was sequenced during a study of T cells in Graves' hyperthyroidism and ophthalmopathy. In germline, CDR1 is SGHRS, CDR2 YFSETQ. With V trimmed by 0 bases and J by 5 bases, 14 bases remained unmatched. The CDR3 sequence is 18 residues long. This clonotype was counted at least ten times. TCR beta CDR3 regions were amplified from RNA. Primed by the HTBI set, a first-round RT-PCR was run on the TCR CDR3. A single record per CDR3 protein comes from TCRdb applying MiXCR to the multiplex PCR reads. The top ten clones hold 22% of a sample with 150,000 or so distinct CDR3 sequences, over 7.5% of them seen once.

The origin of this receptor is a woman aged 18-29 years with Graves' hyperthyroidism that later progressed to Graves' ophthalmopathy. The V gene is TRBV5-1, the J gene TRBJ1-1; 9 bases map to TRBD1. Sequenced sample: blood. The CDR3 spells CASSLGIGTGSRGTEAFF. As DNA, the CDR3 is TGCGCCAGCAGCTTGGGCATTGGGACAGGGAGTCGTGGAACTGAAGCTTTCTTT.